This T cell receptor beta chain was sequenced for a study of T cells in localized non-small cell lung cancer. Regarding the study as a whole: A median of around 58 clones ranked among the top 100 in tumor appeared in adjacent lung. One tumor region alone was sequenced, and heterogeneity therefore remains possible. Maximal T cell clonality occurred in uninvolved adjacent lung, with tumor ranking below it.

The CDR3 extends over 13 amino acids. Trimming left V 2 bases short and J 5 bases short, with 10 bases between. Germline-derived CDR1 and CDR2 are GTSNPN and SVGIG (reference sequence). The protocol was immunoSEQ multiplex PCR, while the TCRdb copy is restricted to in-frame clones and leaves out a portion. This table has more than 2,500 clones, about 40% appearing once. A note on this clone: Its target is unknown.

The receptor was isolated from a male donor older than 55 with stage I squamous cell lung carcinoma. Sequencing used lung tumor tissue, obtained before any cancer treatment. The chain is built from TRBV30 and TRBJ1-5, with D tentatively TRBD1 (5 bases). The CDR3 nucleotides read TGTGCCTGGAGTAAGACAGACGATCAGCCCCAGCATTTT. It encodes CAWSKTDDQPQHF. Full variable domain (remainder filled in from reference TRBV30 and TRBJ1-5): SQTIHQWPATLVQPVGSPLSLECTVEGTSNPNLYWYRQAAGRGLQLLFYSVGIGQISSEVPQNLSASRPQDRQFILSSKKLLLSDSGFYLCAWSKTDDQPQHFGDGTRLSIL.